The sequence of this T cell receptor (beta chain) was determined in a study of blood T cell repertoires in COVID-19. As for the study in general: Samples came from the United States, Italy and Spain, spanning acute and convalescent COVID-19. Nucleic acid was either cDNA or gDNA, and it came from T cells, B-cell-depleted T cells, or PBMCs.

Only in-frame clones appear in the TCRdb table, and some are missing; sequencing was by immunoSEQ multiplex PCR. The sample holds about 300,000 clones, about 85% seen once. The study assigned cohorts using participant-reported clinical history. Germline loops: CDR1 LNHDA, CDR2 SQIVND (reference sequence). Trimming removed 2 bases at V and 4 bases at J, with 14 bases between. The CDR3 loop spans 15 amino acids. Sequenced material: PBMCs or T cells enriched from blood (not recorded which). This chain uses TRBV19 with TRBJ1-1, with D perhaps matching TRBD1 (6 bases). The sequence was obtained from a woman in her 30s who had recovered from COVID-19. CDR3 in amino acids: CASSINRDMITEAFF. DNA of the CDR3: TGTGCCAGTAGTATAAATAGGGACATGATCACTGAAGCTTTCTTT.